Shown below are 5 T cell receptor beta chains from a single sample sequenced in a study of T-cell reconstitution after alpha-beta-depleted transplantation in children. Unique molecular identifiers were incorporated when the TCRbeta library was constructed. TCRdb passed the PCR reads through MiXCR, listing each CDR3 protein once. The profile shows more than 20,000 distinct CDR3 sequences, approximately 11% of them singletons. The specimen was PBMCs from the stem cell graft donor, collected from the stem cell graft. The receptors come from a human donor who donated a stem cell graft to a child with chronic granulomatous disease.

This clonotype was observed at least ten times. This rearrangement joins TRBV29-1 to TRBJ1-3; no firm D call. V gave up 7 bases and J gave up 0 bases, with 13 bases separating them. Germline V lookup: CDR1 SQVTM, CDR2 ANQGSEA. The CDR3 covers 14 residues. In nucleotides, the CDR3 is TGCAGCGGGAAATCTTCTGTCTCTGGAAACACCATATATTTT. It translates to CSGKSSVSGNTIYF. The full variable domain, rest sourced from reference TRBV29-1 and TRBJ1-3, is SAVISQKPSRDICQRGTSLTIQCQVDSQVTMMFWYRQQPGQSLTLIATANQGSEATYESGFVIDKFPISRPNLTFSTLTVSNMSPEDSSIYLCSGKSSVSGNTIYFGEGSWLTVV.

This clonotype was seen only a few times. The chain couples TRBV12-3 or TRBV12-4 to TRBJ2-2; 7 nucleotides match TRBD2. This CDR3 has 15 amino acids. After removal of 3 bases from V and 3 bases from J, the junction contained 4 bases not matched to a gene. The CDR3 is CASSFREAHTGELFF. For the CDR3, the DNA is TGTGCCAGCAGTTTTCGGGAGGCCCACACCGGGGAGCTGTTTTTT.

This clonotype was seen at least ten times. J is TRBJ2-1 and V is TRBV7-9, with D hard to call. The CDR3 totals 15 residues. CDR1 and CDR2 from the germline V gene are SEHNR and FQNEAQ (reference sequence). With 0 bases removed from V and 5 bases from J, the gap between germline ends came to 11 bases. In nucleotides, the CDR3 is TGTGCCAGCAGCTTAGCGGTGGGGTCCCACAATGAGCAGTTCTTC. It yields the protein CASSLAVGSHNEQFF.

This clonotype showed up many times. The chain carries TRBV3-1 and TRBJ2-7; TRBD2 aligns across 12 bases. J was trimmed by 3 bases and V by 0 bases; bases with no gene match: 12. Per germline, CDR1 LGHDT and CDR2 YNNKEL (reference sequence). This CDR3 spans 19 amino acids. CDR3 region: CASSQDRVRGLAGFYEQYF. The CDR3 nucleotides read TGTGCCAGCAGCCAAGATCGAGTAAGAGGACTAGCGGGGTTCTACGAGCAGTACTTC.

This clonotype was counted many times. The J gene is TRBJ1-6, the V gene TRBV7-2; D remains ambiguous. The CDR3 is made up of 16 amino acids. CDR1 is SGHTA, CDR2 FQGNSA, per germline. Between the trimmed V and J ends, which lost 0 bases and 1 base, there was a span of 7 bases. The CDR3 nucleotides read TGTGCCAGCAGCTTAGCCCTGGGTTCCTATAATTCACCCCTCCACTTT. It yields the protein CASSLALGSYNSPLHF.